Shown below are 13 T cell receptor beta chains from a single sample sequenced in a study of human T cells and chemical hapten exposure. Specified time point: healthy volunteer bleed at 6 weeks. Whole blood, unfractionated, served as the material for total RNA extraction. TCRdb passed the RACE reads through MiXCR, listing each CDR3 protein once. The table records some 65,000 distinct CDR3 sequences, about 6.5% of them present only once. Sequencing was performed on whole blood. All receptors come from a female donor in good health. Some clones in this sample may be carry-over from other donors' samples.

This clonotype was seen only a few times. This chain connects TRBV9 to TRBJ1-5; D is undetermined. The CDR3 spans 14 residues. The germline V and J ends were trimmed by 0 bases and 1 base, with 5 bases remaining between them. Germline values: CDR1 SGDLS, CDR2 YYNGEE. In nucleotides, the CDR3 is TGTGCCAGCAGCGTAGGACAAAGCAATCAGCCCCAGCATTTT. It is translated as CASSVGQSNQPQHF. Drawing the rest from reference TRBV9 and TRBJ1-5, the complete variable domain is DSGVTQTPKHLITATGQRVTLRCSPRSGDLSVYWYQQSLDQGLQFLIQYYNGEERAKGNILERFSAQQFPDLHSELNLSSLELGDSALYFCASSVGQSNQPQHFGDGTRLSIL.

As DNA, the CDR3 is TGTGCCAGCAGTTTAAAGACCCTCTATGGCTACACCTTC. Translated, it gives CASSLKTLYGYTF. The chain recombines TRBV12-3 or TRBV12-4 with TRBJ1-2; D call uncertain. This CDR3 is 13 amino acids long. Trimming left V 2 bases short and J 4 bases short, with 8 bases between.

This clonotype was seen ten or more times. The gene calls are TRBV20-1 and TRBJ1-6; TRBD1 agrees at 7 bases. The V and J ends lost 6 bases and 7 bases, in that order; junction bases with no gene match: 12. Germline V gene sequence: CDR1 DFQATT, CDR2 SNEGSKA (reference sequence). The CDR3 has 15 amino acids. The CDR3 protein is CSAQPTGIRNSPLHF. The DNA for the CDR3 is TGCAGTGCCCAACCGACAGGGATTCGAAATTCACCCCTCCACTTT.

This clonotype was detected many times. The chain combines TRBV20-1 with TRBJ1-1; unclear D gene. This CDR3 region has 13 residues. Trimming took 0 bases from V and 1 from J, leaving 6 bases between them. From germline, CDR1 is DFQATT and CDR2 SNEGSKA (reference sequence). Here the CDR3 reads CSARDRTNTEAFF. The CDR3 nucleotides are TGCAGTGCTAGAGATAGAACGAACACTGAAGCTTTCTTT.

This clonotype was found many times. J is TRBJ2-7 and V is TRBV20-1, with D possibly matching TRBD2 (6 bases). Trimming removed 5 bases at V and 4 bases at J, with 18 bases between. Germline V gene data show CDR1 as DFQATT and CDR2 as SNEGSKA (reference sequence). CDR3 length: 14 residues. CDR3 sequence: CSASPRGRRYEQYF. For the CDR3, the DNA is TGCAGTGCTTCTCCTCGGGGGAGGAGATACGAGCAGTACTTC.

This clonotype was seen only a few times. The chain links TRBV5-4 to TRBJ2-7; 13 bases map to TRBD2. The germline V gene has CDR1 SGHNT and CDR2 YYREEE (reference sequence). This CDR3 has 17 amino acids. The V gene end was trimmed by 3 bases and the J gene end by 2 bases; junction bases not matched to a gene: 8. CDR3 protein: CASSSGTSGARAYEQYF. For the CDR3, the DNA is TGTGCCAGCAGCTCCGGGACTAGCGGGGCGAGGGCCTACGAGCAGTACTTC.

A single count supports this clonotype. The rearrangement uses TRBV3-1 and TRBJ1-4; D possibly corresponds to TRBD1 (6 bases). The CDR3 is 13 residues long. V gave up 0 bases and J gave up 10 bases, with 9 bases separating them. CDR1 LGHDT and CDR2 YNNKEL come from the germline V gene (reference sequence). CDR3 in DNA: TGTGCCAGCAGCCAAGACCAAGGGGGAAAACTGTTTTTT. Protein sequence: CASSQDQGGKLFF.

This clonotype has a count of ten or more. The chain has TRBV20-1 and TRBJ2-3; D is perhaps TRBD1 (5 bases). CDR1 is DFQATT and CDR2 is SNEGSKA in the germline V gene (reference sequence). This CDR3 region has 13 residues. The V gene lost 4 bases and the J gene lost 4 bases, with 12 bases spanning the gap. The CDR3 region is CSAKRTIPDTQYF. In DNA, the CDR3 is TGCAGTGCTAAGAGGACAATCCCAGATACGCAGTATTTT.

This clonotype was observed many times. This chain links TRBV2 with TRBJ1-4; TRBD1 matches at 9 bases. Germline V gene data show CDR1 as SNHLY and CDR2 as FYNNEI. CDR3 length equals 12 residues. Germline trimming cut 8 bases from V and 11 bases from J; bases unmatched to any gene: 6. CDR3 DNA sequence: TGTGCCAGCGCCGGGACAGGGTCTAAACTGTTTTTT. It specifies CASAGTGSKLFF.

This clonotype was counted only a few times. The chain is built from TRBV27 and TRBJ2-7; D possibly uses TRBD1 or TRBD2 (6 bases each). The germline CDR1 and CDR2 sequences are MNHEY and SMNVEV (reference sequence). V gave up 6 bases and J gave up 4 bases, with 13 bases separating them. The CDR3 totals 13 residues. The CDR3 coding sequence is TGTGCCAGCAGGGGGGGCGGGCAGTACGAGCAGTACTTC. Protein: CASRGGGQYEQYF.

The sample holds a few counts of this clonotype. This chain connects TRBV6-2 or TRBV6-3 to TRBJ2-5, with a possible D match to TRBD2 (6 bases). In germline, CDR1 is MNHEY, CDR2 SVGEGT. The length of the CDR3 is 15 residues. V dropped 6 bases and J dropped 0 bases, with 14 bases sitting between them. CDR3 residues: CASRPDGGNQETQYF. The CDR3, as DNA: TGTGCCAGCAGGCCCGACGGAGGGAACCAAGAGACCCAGTACTTC.

This clonotype was recorded many times. The V call is TRBV7-9, the J call TRBJ2-6; D not certain. Per the germline V gene, CDR1 is SEHNR and CDR2 is FQNEAQ (reference sequence). The length of the CDR3 is 13 residues. The V end was cut by 5 bases, the J end by 2 bases, with 4 bases between. CDR3 in amino acids: CASSKAGANVLTF. CDR3 in DNA: TGTGCCAGCAGCAAGGCTGGGGCCAACGTCCTGACTTTC.

CDR3 sequence: CASSYRLDSYNEQFF. The CDR3 DNA reads as TGTGCCAGCAGTTACCGACTAGATTCCTACAATGAGCAGTTCTTC. The genes are TRBV6-2 or TRBV6-3 and TRBJ2-1, with TRBD2 as a possible D gene (6 bases). The CDR3 is made up of 15 amino acids. V was clipped by 2 bases and J by 1 base, with 9 bases between them. Looked up from germline, CDR1 is MNHEY and CDR2 is SVGEGT.